This T cell receptor (beta chain) was sequenced during a study of cytomegalovirus exposure and HLA in healthy donors. Everyone who donated was a healthy bone marrow donor. Trimming took off 3 bases at V and 8 bases at J, with 16 bases between the two ends. Germline V lookup: CDR1 KGHSH, CDR2 LQKENI. This CDR3 spans 15 amino acids. It was with 60 Vbeta and 13 Jbeta primers that the PCR ran. Libraries were prepared by immunoSEQ multiplex PCR; TCRdb keeps only in-frame clonotypes and omits some of them. This sample yields around 100,000 clones, of which around 82% are seen a single time; roughly 5.9% belongs to the top ten.

The sample taken for sequencing was PBMCs. The J gene is TRBJ1-4, the V gene TRBV18; unclear D gene. This clonotype originated in a woman aged 30 to 39 in good health and CMV-seropositive. The CDR3 loop is CASSPASVLGEKLFF. The CDR3 region has the DNA TGTGCCAGCTCACCCGCTAGCGTGTTGGGCGAAAAACTGTTTTTT. The variable domain in full, with the rest retrieved from reference TRBV18 and TRBJ1-4, is NAGVMQNPRHLVRRRGQEARLRCSPMKGHSHVYWYRQLPEEGLKFMVYLQKENIIDESGMPKERFSAEFPKEGPSILRIQQVVRGDSAAYFCASSPASVLGEKLFFGSGTQLSVL.